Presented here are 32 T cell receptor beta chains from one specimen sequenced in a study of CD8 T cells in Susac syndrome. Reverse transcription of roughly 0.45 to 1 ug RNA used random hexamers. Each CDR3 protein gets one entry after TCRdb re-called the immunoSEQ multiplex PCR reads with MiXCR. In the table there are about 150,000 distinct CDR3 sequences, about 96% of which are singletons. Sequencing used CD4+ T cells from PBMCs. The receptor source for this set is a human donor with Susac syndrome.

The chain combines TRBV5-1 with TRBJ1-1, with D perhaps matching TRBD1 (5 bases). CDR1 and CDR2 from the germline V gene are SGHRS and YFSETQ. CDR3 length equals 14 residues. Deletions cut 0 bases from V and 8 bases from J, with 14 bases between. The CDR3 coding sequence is TGCGCCAGCAGCTTGGCCAGGGCAGCTCGGGAAGCTTTCTTT. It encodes CASSLARAAREAFF.

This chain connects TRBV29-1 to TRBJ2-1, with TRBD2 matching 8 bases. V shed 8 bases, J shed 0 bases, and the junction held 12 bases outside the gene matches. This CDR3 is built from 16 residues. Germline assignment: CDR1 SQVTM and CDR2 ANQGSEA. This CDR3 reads CSLRGGLYDSYNEQFF. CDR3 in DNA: TGCAGCCTCCGCGGGGGGCTTTATGACTCCTACAATGAGCAGTTCTTC.

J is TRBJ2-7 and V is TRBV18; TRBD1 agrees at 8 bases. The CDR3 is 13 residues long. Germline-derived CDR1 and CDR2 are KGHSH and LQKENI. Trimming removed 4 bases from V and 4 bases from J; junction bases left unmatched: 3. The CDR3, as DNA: TGTGCCAGCTCACGAGACAGGGGATACGAGCAGTACTTC. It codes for CASSRDRGYEQYF.

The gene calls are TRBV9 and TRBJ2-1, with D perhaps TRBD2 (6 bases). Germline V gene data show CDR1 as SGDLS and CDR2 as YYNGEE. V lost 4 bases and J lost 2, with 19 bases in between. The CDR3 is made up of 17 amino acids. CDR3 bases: TGTGCCAGCAGCCTCCGATCATCCGGGGGAACCTACAATGAGCAGTTCTTC. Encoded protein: CASSLRSSGGTYNEQFF.

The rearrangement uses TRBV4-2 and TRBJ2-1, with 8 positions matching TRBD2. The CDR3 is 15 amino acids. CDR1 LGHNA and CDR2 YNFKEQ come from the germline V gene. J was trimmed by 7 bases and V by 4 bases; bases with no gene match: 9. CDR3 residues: CASSPRGGGGNEQFF. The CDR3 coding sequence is TGTGCCAGCAGCCCCCGGGGGGGCGGGGGGAATGAGCAGTTCTTC.

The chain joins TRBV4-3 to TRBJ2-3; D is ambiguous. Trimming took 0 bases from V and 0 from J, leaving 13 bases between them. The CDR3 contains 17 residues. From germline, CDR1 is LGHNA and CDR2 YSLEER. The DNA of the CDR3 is TGCGCCAGCAGCCAAGACTTCCCGGTCAGAAGCACAGATACGCAGTATTTT. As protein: CASSQDFPVRSTDTQYF.

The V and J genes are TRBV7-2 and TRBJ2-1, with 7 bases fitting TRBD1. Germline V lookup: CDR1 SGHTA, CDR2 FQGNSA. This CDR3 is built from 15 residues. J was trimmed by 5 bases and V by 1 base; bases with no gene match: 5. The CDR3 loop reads CASSLVRTGHNEQFF. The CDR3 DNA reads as TGTGCCAGCAGCTTAGTCCGGACAGGCCACAATGAGCAGTTCTTC.

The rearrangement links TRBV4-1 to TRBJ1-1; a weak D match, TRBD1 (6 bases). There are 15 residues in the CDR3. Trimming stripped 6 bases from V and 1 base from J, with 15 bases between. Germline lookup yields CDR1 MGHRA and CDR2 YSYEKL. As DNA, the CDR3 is TGCGCCAGCAGTCTACCGGGACAAGCGAACACTGAAGCTTTCTTT. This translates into CASSLPGQANTEAFF.

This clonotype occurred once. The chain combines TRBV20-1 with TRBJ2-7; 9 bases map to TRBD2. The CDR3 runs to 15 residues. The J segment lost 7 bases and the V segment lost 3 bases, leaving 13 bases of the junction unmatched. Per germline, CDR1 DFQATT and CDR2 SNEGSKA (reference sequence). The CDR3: CSARSETSGRGEQYF. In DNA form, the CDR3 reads TGCAGTGCTAGGTCTGAGACTAGCGGACGGGGGGAGCAGTACTTC.

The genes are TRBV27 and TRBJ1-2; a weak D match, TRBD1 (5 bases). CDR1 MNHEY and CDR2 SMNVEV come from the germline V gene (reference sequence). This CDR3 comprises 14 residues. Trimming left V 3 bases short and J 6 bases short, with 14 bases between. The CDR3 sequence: CASSLYWGNHGYTF. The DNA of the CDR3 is TGTGCCAGCAGTTTGTATTGGGGGAATCATGGCTACACCTTC.

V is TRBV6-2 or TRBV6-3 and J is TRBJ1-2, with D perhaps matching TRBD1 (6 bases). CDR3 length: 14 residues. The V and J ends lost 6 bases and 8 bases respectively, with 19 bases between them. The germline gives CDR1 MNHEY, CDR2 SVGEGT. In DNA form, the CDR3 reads TGTGCCAGCAGGGCACTTACAGGGATCGACGGCTACACCTTC. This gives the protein CASRALTGIDGYTF.

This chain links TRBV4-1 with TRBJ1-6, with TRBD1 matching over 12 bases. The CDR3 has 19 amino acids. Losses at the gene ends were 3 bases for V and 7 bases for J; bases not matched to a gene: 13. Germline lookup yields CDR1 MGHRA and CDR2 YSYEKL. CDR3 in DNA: TGCGCCAGCAGCCACGCAAAAACCGGGACAGGGGGCTTAAATTCACCCCTCCACTTT. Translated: CASSHAKTGTGGLNSPLHF.

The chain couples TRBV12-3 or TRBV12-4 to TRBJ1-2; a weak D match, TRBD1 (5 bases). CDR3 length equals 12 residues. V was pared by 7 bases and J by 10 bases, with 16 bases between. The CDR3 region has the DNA TGTGCCAGCACCCAATCTCCGGGGGACTACACCTTC. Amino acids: CASTQSPGDYTF.

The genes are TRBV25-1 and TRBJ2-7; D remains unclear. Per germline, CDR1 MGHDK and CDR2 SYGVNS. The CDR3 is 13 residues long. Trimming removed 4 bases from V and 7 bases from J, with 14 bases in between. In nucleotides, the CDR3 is TGTGCCAGCAGTGGTCTCGGTCTGGGGGAGCAGTACGTC. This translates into CASSGLGLGEQYV.

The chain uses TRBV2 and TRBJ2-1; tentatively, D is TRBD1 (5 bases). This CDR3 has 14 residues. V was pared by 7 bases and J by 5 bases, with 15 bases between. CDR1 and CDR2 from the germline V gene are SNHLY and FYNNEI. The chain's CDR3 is CASIGVSADNEQFF. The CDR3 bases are TGTGCCAGCATAGGGGTCAGCGCCGACAATGAGCAGTTCTTC. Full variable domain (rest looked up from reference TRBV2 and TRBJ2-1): EPEVTQTPSHQVTQMGQEVILRCVPISNHLYFYWYRQILGQKVEFLVSFYNNEISEKSEIFDDQFSVERPDGSNFTLKIRSTKLEDSAMYFCASIGVSADNEQFFGPGTRLTVL.

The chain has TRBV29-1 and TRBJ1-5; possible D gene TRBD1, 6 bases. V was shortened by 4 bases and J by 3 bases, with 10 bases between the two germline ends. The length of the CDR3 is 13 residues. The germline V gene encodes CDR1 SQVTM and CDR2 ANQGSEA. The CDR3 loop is CSVGQDVNQPQHF. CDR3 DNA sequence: TGCAGCGTTGGACAGGACGTCAATCAGCCCCAGCATTTT. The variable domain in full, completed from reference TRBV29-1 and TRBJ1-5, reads SAVISQKPSRDICQRGTSLTIQCQVDSQVTMMFWYRQQPGQSLTLIATANQGSEATYESGFVIDKFPISRPNLTFSTLTVSNMSPEDSSIYLCSVGQDVNQPQHFGDGTRLSIL.

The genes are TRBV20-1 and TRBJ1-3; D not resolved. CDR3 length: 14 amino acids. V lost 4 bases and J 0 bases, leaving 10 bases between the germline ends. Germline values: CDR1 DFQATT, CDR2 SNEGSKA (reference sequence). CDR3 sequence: CSAKTRSSGNTIYF. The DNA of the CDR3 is TGCAGTGCTAAGACCAGGAGCTCTGGAAACACCATATATTTT.

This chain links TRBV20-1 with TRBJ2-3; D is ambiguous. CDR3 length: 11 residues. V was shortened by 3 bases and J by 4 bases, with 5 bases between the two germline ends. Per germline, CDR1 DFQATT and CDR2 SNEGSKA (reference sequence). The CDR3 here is CSASGPDTQYF. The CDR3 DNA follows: TGCAGTGCTAGTGGCCCAGATACGCAGTATTTT.

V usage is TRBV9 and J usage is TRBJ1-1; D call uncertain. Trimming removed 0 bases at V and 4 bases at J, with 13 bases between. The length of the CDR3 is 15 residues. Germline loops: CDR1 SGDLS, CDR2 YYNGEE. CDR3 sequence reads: CASSVGGPGFTEAFF. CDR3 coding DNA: TGTGCCAGCAGCGTAGGAGGGCCGGGGTTCACTGAAGCTTTCTTT.

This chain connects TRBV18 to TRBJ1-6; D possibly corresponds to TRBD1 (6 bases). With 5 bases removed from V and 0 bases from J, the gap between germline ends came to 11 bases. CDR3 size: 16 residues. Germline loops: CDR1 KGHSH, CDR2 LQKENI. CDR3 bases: TGTGCCAGCTCAAGGGACATAATCTCCTATAATTCACCCCTCCACTTT. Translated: CASSRDIISYNSPLHF. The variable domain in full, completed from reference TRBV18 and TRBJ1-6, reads NAGVMQNPRHLVRRRGQEARLRCSPMKGHSHVYWYRQLPEEGLKFMVYLQKENIIDESGMPKERFSAEFPKEGPSILRIQQVVRGDSAAYFCASSRDIISYNSPLHFGNGTRLTVT.

The CDR3 sequence is CASSRGRRTGSYNEQFF. The CDR3, as DNA: TGTGCCAGCAGCCGGGGTAGGAGGACAGGGAGCTACAATGAGCAGTTCTTC. The chain carries TRBV7-6 and TRBJ2-1; 8 bases line up with TRBD1. Germline V gene lookup returns CDR1 SGHVS and CDR2 FNYEAQ. This CDR3 has 17 residues. Trimming removed 5 bases from V and 3 bases from J; junction bases left unmatched: 12.

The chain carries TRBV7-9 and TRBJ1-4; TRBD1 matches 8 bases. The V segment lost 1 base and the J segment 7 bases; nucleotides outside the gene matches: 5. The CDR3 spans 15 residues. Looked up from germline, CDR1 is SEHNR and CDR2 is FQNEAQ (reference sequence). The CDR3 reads CASSLGRQGLEKLFF. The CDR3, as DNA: TGTGCCAGCAGCTTAGGACGACAGGGGCTTGAAAAACTGTTTTTT.

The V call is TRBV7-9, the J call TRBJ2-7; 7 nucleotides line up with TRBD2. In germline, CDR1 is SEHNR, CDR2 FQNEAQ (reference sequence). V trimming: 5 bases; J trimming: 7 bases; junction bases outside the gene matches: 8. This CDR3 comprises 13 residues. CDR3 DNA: TGTGCCAGCAGCCTAGAAGCGGGGCGAGAGCAGTACGTC. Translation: CASSLEAGREQYV.

As DNA, the CDR3 is TGTGCCACCAGTGACTCGACTAGCGGGGGGCGGTCCTACAATGAGCAGTTCTTC. This sequence encodes CATSDSTSGGRSYNEQFF. The chain carries TRBV24-1 and TRBJ2-1; TRBD2 aligns across 13 bases. V lost 4 bases, J lost 1 base, and 6 bases stayed unmatched. Germline V CDR1 and CDR2: KGHDR, SFDVKD. The CDR3 length is 18 residues.

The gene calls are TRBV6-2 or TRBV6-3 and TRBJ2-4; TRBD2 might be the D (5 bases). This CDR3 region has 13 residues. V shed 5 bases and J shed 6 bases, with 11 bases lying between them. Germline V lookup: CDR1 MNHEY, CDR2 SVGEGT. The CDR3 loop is CASSIASGNIQYF. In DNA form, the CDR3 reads TGTGCCAGCAGTATAGCGTCCGGAAACATTCAGTACTTC.

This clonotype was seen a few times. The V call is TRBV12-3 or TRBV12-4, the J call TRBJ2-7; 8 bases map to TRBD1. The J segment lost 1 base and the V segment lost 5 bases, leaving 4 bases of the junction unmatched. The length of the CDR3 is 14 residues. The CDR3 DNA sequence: TGTGCCAGCAGTGTTGGACAGGGTTCCTACGAGCAGTACTTC. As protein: CASSVGQGSYEQYF.

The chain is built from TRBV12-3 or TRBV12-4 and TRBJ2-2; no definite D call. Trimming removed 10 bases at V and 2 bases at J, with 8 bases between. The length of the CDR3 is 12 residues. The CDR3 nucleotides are TGTGCCACCACACGAAACACCGGGGAGCTGTTTTTT. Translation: CATTRNTGELFF.

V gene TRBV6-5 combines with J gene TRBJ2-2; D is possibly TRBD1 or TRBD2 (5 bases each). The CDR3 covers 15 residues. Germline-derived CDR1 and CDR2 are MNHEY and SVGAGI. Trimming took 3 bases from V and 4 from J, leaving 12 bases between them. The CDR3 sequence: CASSYWGRFTGELFF. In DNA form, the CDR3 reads TGTGCCAGCAGTTATTGGGGGAGATTCACCGGGGAGCTGTTTTTT.

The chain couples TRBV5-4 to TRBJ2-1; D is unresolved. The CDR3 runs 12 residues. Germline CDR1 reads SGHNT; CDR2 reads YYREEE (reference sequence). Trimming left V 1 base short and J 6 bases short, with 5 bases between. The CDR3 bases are TGTGCCAGCAGCTTGCGGCGCAATGAGCAGTTCTTC. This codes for CASSLRRNEQFF.

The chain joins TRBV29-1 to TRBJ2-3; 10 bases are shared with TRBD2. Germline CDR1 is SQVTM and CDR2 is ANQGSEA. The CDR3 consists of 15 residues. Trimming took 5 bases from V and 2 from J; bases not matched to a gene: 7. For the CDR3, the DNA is TGCAGCGTTCGGCTAGCGGGAGCTCCCACAGATACGCAGTATTTT. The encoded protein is CSVRLAGAPTDTQYF.

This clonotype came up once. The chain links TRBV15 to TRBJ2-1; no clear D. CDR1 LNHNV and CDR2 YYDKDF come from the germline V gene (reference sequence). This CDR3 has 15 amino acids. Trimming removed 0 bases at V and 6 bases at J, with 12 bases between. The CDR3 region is CATSRDTHQINEQFF. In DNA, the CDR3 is TGTGCCACCAGCAGAGACACCCACCAAATCAATGAGCAGTTCTTC. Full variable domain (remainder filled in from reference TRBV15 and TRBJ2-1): DAMVIQNPRYQVTQFGKPVTLSCSQTLNHNVMYWYQQKSSQAPKLLFHYYDKDFNNEADTPDNFQSRRPNTSFCFLDIRSPGLGDTAMYLCATSRDTHQINEQFFGPGTRLTVL.

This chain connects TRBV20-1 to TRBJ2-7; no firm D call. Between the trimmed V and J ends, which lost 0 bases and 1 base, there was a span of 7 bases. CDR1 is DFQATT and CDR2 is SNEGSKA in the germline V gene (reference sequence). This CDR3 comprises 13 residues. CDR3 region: CSAREVTSYEQYF. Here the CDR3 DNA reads TGCAGTGCTAGAGAGGTTACATCCTACGAGCAGTACTTC.